This TCR beta chain was sequenced for a study of cytomegalovirus exposure and HLA in healthy donors. About the research overall: HLA-typed donors were the source of around 77 million unique TCRs held in an early data release.

Vbeta (60) and Jbeta (13) primers were used in the PCR. This table comes from immunoSEQ multiplex PCR, and its TCRdb copy is limited to in-frame clones, with some not included. Here the sample spans approximately 160,000 clones, around 80% being singletons. CDR3 size: 12 residues. Trimming stripped 9 bases from V and 4 bases from J, with 12 bases between. Germline V gives CDR1 SGHTA, CDR2 FQGNSA. The receptor's source is a woman in her thirties or forties in good health and CMV-seropositive. Specimen: PBMCs. The V call is TRBV7-2, the J call TRBJ1-2; D not certain. The CDR3 nucleotides read TGTGCCAGTACCCAGGAACGCTATGGCTACACCTTC. Translating it yields CASTQERYGYTF. Combining the CDR3 with reference TRBV7-2 and TRBJ1-2 gives the whole variable domain GAGVSQSPSNKVTEKGKDVELRCDPISGHTALYWYRQSLGQGLEFLIYFQGNSAPDKSGLPSDRFSAERTGGSVSTLTIQRTQQEDSAVYLCASTQERYGYTFGSGTRLTVV.